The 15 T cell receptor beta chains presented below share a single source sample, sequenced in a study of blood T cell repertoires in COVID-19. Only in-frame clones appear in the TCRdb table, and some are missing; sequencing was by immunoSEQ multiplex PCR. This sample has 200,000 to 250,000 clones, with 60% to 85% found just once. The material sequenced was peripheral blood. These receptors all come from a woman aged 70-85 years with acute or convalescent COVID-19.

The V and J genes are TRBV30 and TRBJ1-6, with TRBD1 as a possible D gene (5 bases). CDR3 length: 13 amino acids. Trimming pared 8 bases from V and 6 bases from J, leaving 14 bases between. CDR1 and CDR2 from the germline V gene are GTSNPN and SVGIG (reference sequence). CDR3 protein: CAGGGEVNSPLHF. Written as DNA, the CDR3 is TGTGCCGGGGGGGGAGAGGTTAATTCACCCCTCCACTTT. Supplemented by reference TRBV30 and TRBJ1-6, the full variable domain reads SQTIHQWPATLVQPVGSPLSLECTVEGTSNPNLYWYRQAAGRGLQLLFYSVGIGQISSEVPQNLSASRPQDRQFILSSKKLLLSDSGFYLCAGGGEVNSPLHFGNGTRLTVT.

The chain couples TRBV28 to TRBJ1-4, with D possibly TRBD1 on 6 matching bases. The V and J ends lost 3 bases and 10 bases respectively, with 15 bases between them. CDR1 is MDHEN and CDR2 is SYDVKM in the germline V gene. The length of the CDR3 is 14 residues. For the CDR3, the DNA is TGTGCCAGCAGTTTCACAGGGAATCGTGTAAAACTGTTTTTT. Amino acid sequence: CASSFTGNRVKLFF.

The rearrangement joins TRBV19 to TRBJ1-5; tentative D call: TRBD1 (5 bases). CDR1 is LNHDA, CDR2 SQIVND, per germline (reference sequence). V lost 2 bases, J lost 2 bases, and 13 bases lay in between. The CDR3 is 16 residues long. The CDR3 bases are TGTGCCAGTAGTATACTCACCCAGGGTGGCAATCAGCCCCAGCATTTT. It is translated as CASSILTQGGNQPQHF.

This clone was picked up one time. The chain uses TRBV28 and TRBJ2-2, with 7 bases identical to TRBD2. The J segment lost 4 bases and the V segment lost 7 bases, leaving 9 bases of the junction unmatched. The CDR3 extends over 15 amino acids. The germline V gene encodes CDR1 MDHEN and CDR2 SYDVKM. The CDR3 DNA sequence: TGTGCCAGCATCAAGGGAGGGTCGGGCACCGGGGAGCTGTTTTTT. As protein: CASIKGGSGTGELFF.

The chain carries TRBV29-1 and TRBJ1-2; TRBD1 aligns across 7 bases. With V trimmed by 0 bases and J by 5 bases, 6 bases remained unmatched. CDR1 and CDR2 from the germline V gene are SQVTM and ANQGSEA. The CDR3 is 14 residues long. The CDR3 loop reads CSVEDQGVGYGYTF. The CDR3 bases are TGCAGCGTTGAAGATCAGGGGGTGGGATATGGCTACACCTTC.

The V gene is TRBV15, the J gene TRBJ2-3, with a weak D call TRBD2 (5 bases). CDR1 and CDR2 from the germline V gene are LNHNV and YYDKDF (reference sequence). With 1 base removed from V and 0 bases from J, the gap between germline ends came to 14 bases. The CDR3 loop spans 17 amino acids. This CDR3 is CATSRATQRPSTDTQYF. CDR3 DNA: TGTGCCACCAGCAGAGCCACCCAGCGGCCCAGCACAGATACGCAGTATTTT.

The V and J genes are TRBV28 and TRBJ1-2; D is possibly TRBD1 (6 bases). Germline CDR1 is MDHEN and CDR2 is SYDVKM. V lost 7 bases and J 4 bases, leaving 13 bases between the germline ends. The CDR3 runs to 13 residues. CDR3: CASTPRTVYGYTF. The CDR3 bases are TGTGCCAGCACCCCCCGGACAGTCTATGGCTACACCTTC.

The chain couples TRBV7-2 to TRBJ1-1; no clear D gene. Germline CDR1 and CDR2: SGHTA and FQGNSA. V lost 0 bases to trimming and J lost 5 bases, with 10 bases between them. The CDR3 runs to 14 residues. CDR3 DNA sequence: TGTGCCAGCAGCTTAGCGCGACATTCGACTGAAGCTTTCTTT. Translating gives CASSLARHSTEAFF.

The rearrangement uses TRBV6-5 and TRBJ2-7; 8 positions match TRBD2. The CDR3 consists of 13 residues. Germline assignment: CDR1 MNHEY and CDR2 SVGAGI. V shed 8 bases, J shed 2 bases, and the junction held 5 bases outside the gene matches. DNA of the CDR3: TGTGCCAGCCTCACTAGCGGAGCCTACGAGCAGTACTTC. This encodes CASLTSGAYEQYF.

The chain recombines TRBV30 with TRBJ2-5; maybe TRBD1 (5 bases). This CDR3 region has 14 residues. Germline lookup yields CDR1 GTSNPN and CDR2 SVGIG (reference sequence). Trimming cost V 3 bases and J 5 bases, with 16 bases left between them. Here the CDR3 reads CAWRKSLGRETQYF. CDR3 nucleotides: TGTGCCTGGAGAAAATCGTTGGGGCGGGAGACCCAGTACTTC. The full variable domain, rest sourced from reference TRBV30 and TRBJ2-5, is SQTIHQWPATLVQPVGSPLSLECTVEGTSNPNLYWYRQAAGRGLQLLFYSVGIGQISSEVPQNLSASRPQDRQFILSSKKLLLSDSGFYLCAWRKSLGRETQYFGPGTRLLVL.

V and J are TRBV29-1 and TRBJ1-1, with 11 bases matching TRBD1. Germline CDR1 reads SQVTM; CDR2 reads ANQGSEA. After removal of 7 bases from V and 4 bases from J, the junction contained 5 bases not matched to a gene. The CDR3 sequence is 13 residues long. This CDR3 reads CSGQGQGGTEAFF. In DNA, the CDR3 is TGCAGCGGACAGGGACAGGGGGGCACTGAAGCTTTCTTT.

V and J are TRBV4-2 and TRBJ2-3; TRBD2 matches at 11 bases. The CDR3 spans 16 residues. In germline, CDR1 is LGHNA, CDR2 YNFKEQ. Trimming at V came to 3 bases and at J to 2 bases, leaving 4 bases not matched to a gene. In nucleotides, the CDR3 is TGTGCCAGCAGCCAGGGACTAGCGGAAATCACAGATACGCAGTATTTT. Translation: CASSQGLAEITDTQYF.

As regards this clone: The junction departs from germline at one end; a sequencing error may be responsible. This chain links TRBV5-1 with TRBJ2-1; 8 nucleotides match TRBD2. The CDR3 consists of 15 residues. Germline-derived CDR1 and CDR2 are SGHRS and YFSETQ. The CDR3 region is CASSFGSGMYSEQFF. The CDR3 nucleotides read TGCGCCAGCAGCTTTGGTAGCGGGATGTACAGTGAGCAGTTCTTC. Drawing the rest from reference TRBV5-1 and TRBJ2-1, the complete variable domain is KAGVTQTPRYLIKTRGQQVTLSCSPISGHRSVSWYQQTPGQGLQFLFEYFSETQRNKGNFPGRFSGRQFSNSRSEMNVSTLELGDSALYLCASSFGSGMYSEQFFGPGTRLTVL.

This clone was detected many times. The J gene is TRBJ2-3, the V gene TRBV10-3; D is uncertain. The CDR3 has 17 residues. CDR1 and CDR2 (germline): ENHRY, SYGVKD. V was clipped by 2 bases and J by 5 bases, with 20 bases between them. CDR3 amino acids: CAISETPQPPLGDTQYF. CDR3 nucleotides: TGTGCCATCAGTGAGACCCCACAGCCTCCCTTGGGAGATACGCAGTATTTT.

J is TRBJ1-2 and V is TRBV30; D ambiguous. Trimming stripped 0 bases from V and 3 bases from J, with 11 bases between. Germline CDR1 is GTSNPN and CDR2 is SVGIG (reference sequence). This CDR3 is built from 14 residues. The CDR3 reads CAWSVGVGDYGYTF. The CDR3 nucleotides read TGTGCCTGGAGTGTAGGTGTCGGAGACTATGGCTACACCTTC.